Listed below are T cell receptor beta chains from one sample, sequenced in a study of lymphopenia after photon versus proton radiotherapy. Sequencing used immunoSEQ multiplex PCR; TCRdb keeps in-frame clones, though not all of them. Of 35,000 to 50,000 clones listed, about four fifths are singletons. The source was peripheral blood, collected from a patient treated with proton-based radiotherapy. These receptors all come from a woman aged 70-85 years with pancreatic cancer. Both conserved end residues are part of each CDR3. The D gene is left open where the match is weak. Part of the rows lack a size; the others show once, few, many or a class for expanded clones.

J: TRBJ1-1
size: -
V: TRBV5-1
D: -
DNA: TGCGCCAGCAGCCGTGGGGACACTGAAGCTTTCTTT
CDR3: CASSRGDTEAFF

J: TRBJ2-2
size: -
V: TRBV27
D: -
DNA: TGTGCCAGCAGTTTATCCGGAACCGGGGAGCTGTTTTTT
CDR3: CASSLSGTGELFF

J: TRBJ2-1
size: -
V: TRBV27
D: -
DNA: TGTGCCAGCAGTTTATACGGTACTTACAATGAGCAGTTCTTC
CDR3: CASSLYGTYNEQFF

J: TRBJ2-1
size: -
V: TRBV19
D: TRBD2
DNA: TGTGCCAGTAGTACTAGCGGGCTGGATGAGCAGTTCTTC
CDR3: CASSTSGLDEQFF

J: TRBJ2-7
size: once
V: TRBV2
D: -
DNA: TGTGCCAGCAGTGAAAGCCAGGGCGGTAGGTACTTC
CDR3: CASSESQGGRYF

J: TRBJ1-1
size: -
V: TRBV6-5
D: -
DNA: TGTGCCAGCAGCCAAGACGGGGTCAACACTGAAGCTTTCTTT
CDR3: CASSQDGVNTEAFF

J: TRBJ1-2
size: -
V: TRBV19
D: -
DNA: TGTGCCAGTCTAGACCGGGGGGGATATGGCTACACCTTC
CDR3: CASLDRGGYGYTF

J: TRBJ1-1
size: -
V: TRBV25-1
D: TRBD1
DNA: TGTGCCAGCAGTGGAGATTCCGGGACAGGGCAGGGGAAAGCTTTCTTT
CDR3: CASSGDSGTGQGKAFF

J: TRBJ1-4
size: -
V: TRBV27
D: -
DNA: TGTGCCAGCAGTTTAGATTGGACTAATGAAAAACTGTTTTTT
CDR3: CASSLDWTNEKLFF

J: TRBJ2-7
size: -
V: TRBV7-2
D: -
DNA: TGTGCCAGCAGCTTAGCGGAAGCCTGGTTTAATGGCGAGCAGTACTTC
CDR3: CASSLAEAWFNGEQYF

J: TRBJ1-5
size: few
V: TRBV2
D: TRBD1
DNA: TGTGCCAGCCTATTCGACAGGGATAGCAATCAGCCCCAGCATTTT
CDR3: CASLFDRDSNQPQHF

J: TRBJ2-7
size: -
V: TRBV5-1
D: TRBD2
DNA: TGCGCCAGCAGCTTGGGAGCGGGAGGCCCCTACGAGCAGTACTTC
CDR3: CASSLGAGGPYEQYF